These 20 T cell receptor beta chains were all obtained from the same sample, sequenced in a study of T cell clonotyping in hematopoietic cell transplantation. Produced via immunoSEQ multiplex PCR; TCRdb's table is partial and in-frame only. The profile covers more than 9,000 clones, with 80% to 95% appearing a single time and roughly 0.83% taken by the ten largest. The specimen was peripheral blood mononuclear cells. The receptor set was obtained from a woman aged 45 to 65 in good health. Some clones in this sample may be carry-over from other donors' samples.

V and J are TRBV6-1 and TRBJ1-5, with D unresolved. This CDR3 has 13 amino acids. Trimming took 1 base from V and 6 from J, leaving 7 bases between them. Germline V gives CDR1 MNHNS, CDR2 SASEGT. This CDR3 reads CASSEGGVQPQHF. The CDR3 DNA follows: TGTGCCAGCAGTGAAGGTGGGGTTCAGCCCCAGCATTTT.

CDR3 in amino acids: CASSVGTGTNGYTF. The CDR3, as DNA: TGTGCCAGCAGCGTAGGGACAGGGACCAATGGCTACACCTTC. The J gene is TRBJ1-2, the V gene TRBV9; 8 bases fit TRBD1. The J segment lost 6 bases and the V segment lost 0 bases, leaving 4 bases of the junction unmatched. CDR1 is SGDLS, CDR2 YYNGEE, per germline. This CDR3 is built from 14 residues. The variable domain in full, completed from reference TRBV9 and TRBJ1-2, reads DSGVTQTPKHLITATGQRVTLRCSPRSGDLSVYWYQQSLDQGLQFLIQYYNGEERAKGNILERFSAQQFPDLHSELNLSSLELGDSALYFCASSVGTGTNGYTFGSGTRLTVV.

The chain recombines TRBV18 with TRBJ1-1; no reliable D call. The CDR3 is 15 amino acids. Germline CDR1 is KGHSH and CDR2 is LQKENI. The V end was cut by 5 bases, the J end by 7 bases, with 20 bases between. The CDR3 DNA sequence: TGTGCCAGCTCAGCCGTTACGGGTTGGGGTATTGAAGCTTTCTTT. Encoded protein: CASSAVTGWGIEAFF.

CDR3 in amino acids: CASSPQVGQNYGYTF. CDR3 in DNA: TGTGCCAGCAGCCCCCAAGTAGGGCAGAACTATGGCTACACCTTC. This rearrangement joins TRBV7-2 to TRBJ1-2; D is uncertain. This CDR3 is 15 amino acids long. V lost 5 bases and J lost 2, with 15 bases in between. Germline CDR1 reads SGHTA; CDR2 reads FQGNSA.

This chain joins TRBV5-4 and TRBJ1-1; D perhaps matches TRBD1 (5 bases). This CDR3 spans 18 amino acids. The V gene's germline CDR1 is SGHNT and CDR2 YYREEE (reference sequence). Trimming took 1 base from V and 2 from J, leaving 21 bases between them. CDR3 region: CASSLPGQIGVINTEAFF. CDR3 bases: TGTGCCAGCAGCTTGCCAGGGCAGATAGGAGTGATAAACACTGAAGCTTTCTTT.

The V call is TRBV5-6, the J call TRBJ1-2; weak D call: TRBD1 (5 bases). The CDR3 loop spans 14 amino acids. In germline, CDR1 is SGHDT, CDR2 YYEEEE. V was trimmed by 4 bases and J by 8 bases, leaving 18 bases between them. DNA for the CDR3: TGTGCCAGCAGCCCAAGGGACTCACTGAGGGGCTACACCTTC. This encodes CASSPRDSLRGYTF.

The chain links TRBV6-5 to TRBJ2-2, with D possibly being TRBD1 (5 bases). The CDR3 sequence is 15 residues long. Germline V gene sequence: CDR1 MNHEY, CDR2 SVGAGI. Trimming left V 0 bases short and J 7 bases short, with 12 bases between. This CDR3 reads CASSYSPGSGGELFF. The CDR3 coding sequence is TGTGCCAGCAGTTACTCGCCAGGGTCTGGCGGGGAGCTGTTTTTT.

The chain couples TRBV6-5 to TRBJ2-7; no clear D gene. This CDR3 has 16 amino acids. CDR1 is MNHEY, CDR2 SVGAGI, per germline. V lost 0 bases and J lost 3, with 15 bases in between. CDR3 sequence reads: CASSYSRSGERYEQYF. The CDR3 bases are TGTGCCAGCAGTTACTCGAGATCTGGGGAACGCTACGAGCAGTACTTC.

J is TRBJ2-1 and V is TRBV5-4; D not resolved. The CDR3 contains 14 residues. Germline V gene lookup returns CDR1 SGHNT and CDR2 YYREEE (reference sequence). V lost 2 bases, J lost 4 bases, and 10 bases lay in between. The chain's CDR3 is CASSLTSGYNEQFF. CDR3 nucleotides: TGTGCCAGCAGCTTAACATCAGGATACAATGAGCAGTTCTTC.

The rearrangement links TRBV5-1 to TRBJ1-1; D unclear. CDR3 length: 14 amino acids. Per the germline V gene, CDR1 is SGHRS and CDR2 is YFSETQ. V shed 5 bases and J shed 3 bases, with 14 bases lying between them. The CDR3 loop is CASSLGQDYTEAFF. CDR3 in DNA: TGCGCCAGCAGTCTGGGTCAGGATTACACTGAAGCTTTCTTT.

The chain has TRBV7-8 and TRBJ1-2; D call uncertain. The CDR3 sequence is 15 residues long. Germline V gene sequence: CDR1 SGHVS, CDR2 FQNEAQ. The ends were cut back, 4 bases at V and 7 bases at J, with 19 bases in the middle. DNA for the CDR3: TGTGCCAGCAGCTCAAGGTCGGAGGGCTGGAGTGGCTACACCTTC. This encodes CASSSRSEGWSGYTF.

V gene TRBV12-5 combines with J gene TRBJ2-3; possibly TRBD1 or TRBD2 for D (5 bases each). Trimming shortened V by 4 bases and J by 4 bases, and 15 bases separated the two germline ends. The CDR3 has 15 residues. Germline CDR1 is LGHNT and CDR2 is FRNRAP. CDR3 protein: CASGSSRDDSDTQYF. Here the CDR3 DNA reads TGTGCTAGTGGTTCCAGCAGGGACGATTCAGATACGCAGTATTTT.

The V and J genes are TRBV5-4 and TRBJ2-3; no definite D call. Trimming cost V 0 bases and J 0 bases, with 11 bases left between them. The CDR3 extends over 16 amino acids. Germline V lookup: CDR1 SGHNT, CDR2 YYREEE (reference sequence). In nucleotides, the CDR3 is TGTGCCAGCAGCTTGGGAGCCCCGATTAGCACAGATACGCAGTATTTT. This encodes CASSLGAPISTDTQYF. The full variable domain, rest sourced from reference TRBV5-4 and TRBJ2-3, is ETGVTQSPTHLIKTRGQQVTLRCSSQSGHNTVSWYQQALGQGPQFIFQYYREEENGRGNFPPRFSGLQFPNYSSELNVNALELDDSALYLCASSLGAPISTDTQYFGPGTRLTVL.

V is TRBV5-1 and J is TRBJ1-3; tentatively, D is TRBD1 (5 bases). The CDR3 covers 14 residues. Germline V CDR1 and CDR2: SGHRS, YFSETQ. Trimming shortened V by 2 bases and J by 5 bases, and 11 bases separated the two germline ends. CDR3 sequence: CASSLGETRNTIYF. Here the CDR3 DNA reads TGCGCCAGCAGCTTAGGGGAGACTAGAAACACCATATATTTT.

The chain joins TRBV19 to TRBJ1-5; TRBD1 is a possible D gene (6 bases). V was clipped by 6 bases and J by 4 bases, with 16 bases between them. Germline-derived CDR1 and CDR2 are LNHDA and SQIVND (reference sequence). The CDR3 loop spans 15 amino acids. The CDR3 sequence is CASRDSETLNQPQHF. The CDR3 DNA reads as TGTGCCAGTAGGGACAGTGAAACGCTAAATCAGCCCCAGCATTTT.

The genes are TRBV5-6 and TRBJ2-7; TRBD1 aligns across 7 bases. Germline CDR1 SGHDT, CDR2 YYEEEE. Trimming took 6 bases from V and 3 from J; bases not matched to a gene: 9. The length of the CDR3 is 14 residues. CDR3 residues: CASNRQGTGYEQYF. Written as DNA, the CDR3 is TGTGCCAGCAACCGACAGGGAACAGGCTACGAGCAGTACTTC.

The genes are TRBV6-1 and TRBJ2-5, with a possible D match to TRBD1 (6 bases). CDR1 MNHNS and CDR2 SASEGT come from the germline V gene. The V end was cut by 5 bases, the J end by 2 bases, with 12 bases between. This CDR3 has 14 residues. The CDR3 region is CASSRGHKQETQYF. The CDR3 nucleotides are TGTGCCAGCAGTAGGGGACATAAGCAAGAGACCCAGTACTTC.

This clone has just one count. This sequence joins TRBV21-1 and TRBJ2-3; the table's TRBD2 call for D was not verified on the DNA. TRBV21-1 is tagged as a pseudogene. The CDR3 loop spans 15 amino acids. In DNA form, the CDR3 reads TGTGCCAGCAGCAAAGAAAAGGGAGTGGAAGATACGCAGTATTTT. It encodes CASSKEKGVEDTQYF.

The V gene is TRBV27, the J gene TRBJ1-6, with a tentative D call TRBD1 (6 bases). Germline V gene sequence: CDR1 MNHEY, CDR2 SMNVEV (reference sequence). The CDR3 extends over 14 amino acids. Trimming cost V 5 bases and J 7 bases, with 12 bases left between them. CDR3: CASSVQGFNSPLHF. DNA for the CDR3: TGTGCCAGCAGTGTACAGGGTTTCAATTCACCCCTCCACTTT.

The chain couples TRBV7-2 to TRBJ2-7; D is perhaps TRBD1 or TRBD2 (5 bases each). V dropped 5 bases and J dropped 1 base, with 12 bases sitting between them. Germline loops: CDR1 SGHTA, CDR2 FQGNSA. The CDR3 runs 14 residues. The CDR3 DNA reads TGTGCCAGCAGCCGGGACCGACAATCCTACGAGCAGTACTTC. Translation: CASSRDRQSYEQYF.